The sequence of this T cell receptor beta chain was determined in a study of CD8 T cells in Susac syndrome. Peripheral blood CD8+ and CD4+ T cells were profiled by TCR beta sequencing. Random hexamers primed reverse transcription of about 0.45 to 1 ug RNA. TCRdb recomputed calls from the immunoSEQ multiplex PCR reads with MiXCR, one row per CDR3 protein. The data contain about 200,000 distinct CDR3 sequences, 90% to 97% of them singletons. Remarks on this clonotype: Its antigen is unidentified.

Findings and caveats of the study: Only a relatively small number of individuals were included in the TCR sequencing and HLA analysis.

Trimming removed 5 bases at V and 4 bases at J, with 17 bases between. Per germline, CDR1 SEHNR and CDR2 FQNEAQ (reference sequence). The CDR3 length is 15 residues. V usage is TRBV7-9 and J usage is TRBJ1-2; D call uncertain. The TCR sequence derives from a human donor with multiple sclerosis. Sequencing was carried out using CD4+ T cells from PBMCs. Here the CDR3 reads CASSELSGSPYGYTF. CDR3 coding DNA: TGTGCCAGCAGCGAACTATCAGGTAGCCCCTATGGCTACACCTTC.